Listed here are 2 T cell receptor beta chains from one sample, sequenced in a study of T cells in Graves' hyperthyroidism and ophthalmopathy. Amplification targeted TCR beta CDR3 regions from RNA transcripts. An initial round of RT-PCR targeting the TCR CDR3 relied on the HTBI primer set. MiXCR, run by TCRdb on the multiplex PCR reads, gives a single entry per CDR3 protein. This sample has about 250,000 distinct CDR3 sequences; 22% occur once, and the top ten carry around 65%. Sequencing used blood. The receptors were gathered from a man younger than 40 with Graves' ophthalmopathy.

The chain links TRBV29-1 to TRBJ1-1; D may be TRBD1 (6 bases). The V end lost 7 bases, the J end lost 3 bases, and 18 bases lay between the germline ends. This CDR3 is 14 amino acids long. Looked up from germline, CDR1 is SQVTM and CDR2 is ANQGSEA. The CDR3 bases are TGCAGCGCAGGGGACGCTCGGTACGACACTGAAGCTTTCTTT. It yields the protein CSAGDARYDTEAFF. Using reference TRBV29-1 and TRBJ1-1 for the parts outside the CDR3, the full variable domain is SAVISQKPSRDICQRGTSLTIQCQVDSQVTMMFWYRQQPGQSLTLIATANQGSEATYESGFVIDKFPISRPNLTFSTLTVSNMSPEDSSIYLCSAGDARYDTEAFFGQGTRLTVV.

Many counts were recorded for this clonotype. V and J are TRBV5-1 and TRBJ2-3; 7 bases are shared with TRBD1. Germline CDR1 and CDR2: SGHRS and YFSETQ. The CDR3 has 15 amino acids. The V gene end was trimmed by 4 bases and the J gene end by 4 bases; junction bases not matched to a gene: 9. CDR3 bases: TGCGCCAGCAGCGTGACATACCAGGGGGCAGATACGCAGTATTTT. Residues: CASSVTYQGADTQYF.